The present T cell receptor beta chain was sequenced within a study of T cell responses to AZD1222 COVID-19 vaccine. Study in general: Recipients boosted at about 4 weeks or about 12 weeks are pooled. General study findings and limits: Seropositive status at baseline applied to only 5 to 7 AZD1222 recipients. Donors were largely white British and mainly female; clonal diversity was possibly underestimated.

Germline CDR1 SGHDN, CDR2 FVKESK. The V end was cut by 5 bases, the J end by 3 bases, with 16 bases between. The CDR3 consists of 15 residues. Note on this clone: Its antigen is not known.

Assay used: immunoSEQ multiplex PCR; TCRdb lists only in-frame clones, some missing. This sample has 110,000 to 150,000 clones, with roughly 92% found just once. This specimen was peripheral blood, taken on day 0 of AZD1222 vaccination. This sequence originates from an adult in good health. The chain links TRBV14 to TRBJ1-1; the D is unclear. The CDR3 reads CASSFSPHDDTEAFF. The DNA for the CDR3 is TGTGCCAGCAGCTTCTCTCCACATGACGACACTGAAGCTTTCTTT.